This TCR beta chain was retrieved from a study of Tregs in tolerant kidney transplant recipients. Study findings and constraints: Expanding Tregs on activated donor B cells appeared to best identify donor-specific TCRbeta clones.

Some clones are missing from TCRdb's copy, which holds only in-frame ones; the method was immunoSEQ multiplex PCR. The sample has about 240,000 clones; around 82% are singletons. The CDR3 extends over 14 amino acids. V lost 1 base to trimming and J lost 1 base, with 8 bases between them. Per the germline V gene, CDR1 is SGHNT and CDR2 is YYREEE (reference sequence). About this clone: Its antigen is still unknown.

The sample comprised CD4+ T cells from blood. The origin of this receptor is a human donor in good health. This chain uses TRBV5-4 with TRBJ1-1, with D possibly TRBD1 on 6 matching bases. CDR3 bases: TGTGCCAGCAGCTTGAGGGACAAGAACACTGAAGCTTTCTTT. Its translation is CASSLRDKNTEAFF.